This TCR beta chain was identified in a study of beta chain features in type 1 diabetes. Study results and limitations: Type 1 diabetes patients had TCRB CDR3s that were shorter (moderately but significantly so) in all four CD4+ subsets. Patients with type 1 diabetes showed fewer VDJ junction insertions and more deletions.

Naive, central memory, regulatory and stem cell-like memory cells within the CD4+ compartment were sorted using CD45RO/CCR7/CD25/CD127/CD95/CD27. This clone was seen more than once but under ten times. Antigen: not known. Sequencing targeted expressed TCRB transcripts, as all isolated RNA had been reverse transcribed. The table came from immunoSEQ multiplex PCR; TCRdb's copy has only in-frame clones and leaves some out. The sample lists approximately 280,000 clones; over 12% were seen once. Germline CDR1 SGHRS, CDR2 YFSETQ. The CDR3 totals 16 residues. V lost 0 bases, J lost 5 bases, and 17 bases lay in between.

Sequenced: naive CD4+ T cells from blood. This chain uses TRBV5-1 with TRBJ1-1; tentatively, D is TRBD1 (6 bases). This sequence was found in a man younger than 35 with type 1 diabetes. CDR3 DNA sequence: TGCGCCAGCAGCTTGGGTGTGCGGGGGCGTCTTACTGAAGCTTTCTTT. Residues: CASSLGVRGRLTEAFF.